This TCR beta chain stems from a study of metastatic and nonmetastatic thyroid tumors. Broader study findings: Versus benign nodules, malignant thyroid tumors reportedly had significantly higher TCR beta diversity, in blood and tumor.

Between the trimmed V and J ends, which lost 2 bases and 6 bases, there was a span of 11 bases. Germline V gene data show CDR1 as MNHGY and CDR2 as SVAAGI. This CDR3 has 14 residues. TCRdb reanalyzed the PCR reads via MiXCR. The sample records 65,000 or so clones, about 3.8% being singletons. The table lists this clone with many counts. Its specificity is unknown. Thyroid surgery had not been preceded by any treatment in any patient. This TCR derives from a female donor with papillary thyroid cancer or a benign thyroid nodule (not recorded which). Some clones in this sample may be carry-over from other donors' samples. The sample taken for sequencing was blood. The rearrangement links TRBV6-9 to TRBJ1-5; D not resolved. CDR3 sequence reads: CASSYGDGIQPQHF. CDR3 nucleotides: TGTGCCAGCAGTTATGGCGATGGCATTCAGCCCCAGCATTTT.